Here is one T cell receptor (beta chain) with its context. What it binds is not known. The record originates from a study of cytomegalovirus exposure and HLA in healthy donors. At the level of the study: Earlier sequencing of 150 million to 200 million T cells yielded nearly 120 million unique TCR beta sequences. An early data release held tens of millions of unique TCRs from HLA-typed donors. When 350 to 500 donors were genotyped, roughly 78% of them were found to fall in the Caucasian-associated ancestry cluster. Study outcomes and limitations: Analysis was carried out at a later point, and it linked a missense DCLRE1C variant to TCR beta V- and J-gene trimming.

The PCR had 60 Vbeta and 13 Jbeta primers. TCRdb keeps only in-frame clones here, not all; method: immunoSEQ multiplex PCR. Seen here are some 150,000 clones, around nine tenths observed once, and the top ten hold about 0.85%. Germline V CDR1 and CDR2: SGHTA, FQGNSA. The CDR3 is 15 amino acids. J lost 3 bases, V lost 4 bases, and 7 bases had no gene match. This TCR came from a woman aged 25 to 39 in good health and CMV-seronegative. The gene calls are TRBV7-2 and TRBJ2-7, with TRBD2 identical over 9 bases. The sample taken for sequencing was PBMCs. CDR3 sequence: CASSSQRGAGYEQYF. Here the CDR3 DNA reads TGTGCCAGCAGCTCGCAGCGGGGGGCCGGCTACGAGCAGTACTTC.